One sample yielded the 3 T cell receptor beta chains listed below, sequenced in a study of blood T cells in healthy people across ages. Using a J-beta primer mix together with a sample-barcoded 5' primer, a second PCR was run for roughly 6 to 12 cycles. Each CDR3 protein is one row after TCRdb ran MiXCR on the 5' RACE reads. The sample consists of 700,000 or so distinct CDR3 sequences, 40% to 45% of them appearing once. Material: blood. Source of these receptors: a man aged 80 or over in good health.

This chain joins TRBV28 and TRBJ2-7; 9 nucleotides line up with TRBD2. With 4 bases clipped from V and 12 bases from J, the junction kept 7 bases outside the gene matches. Germline assignment: CDR1 MDHEN and CDR2 SYDVKM. CDR3 length equals 12 residues. The CDR3 loop reads CASSSSGRFWYF. CDR3 DNA sequence: TGTGCCAGCAGTTCGAGCGGGAGGTTCTGGTACTTC.

This chain connects TRBV9 to TRBJ2-1; 13 bases agree with TRBD2. CDR3 length: 21 amino acids. The V segment lost 1 base and the J segment 1 base; nucleotides outside the gene matches: 14. CDR1 is SGDLS and CDR2 is YYNGEE in the germline V gene. The CDR3 protein is CASSVLSGTSGVGGSYNEQFF. CDR3 DNA sequence: TGTGCCAGCAGCGTATTGTCGGGGACTAGCGGGGTTGGGGGGTCCTACAATGAGCAGTTCTTC.

This chain uses TRBV6-5 with TRBJ1-1; 11 nucleotides match TRBD1. V shed 7 bases and J 8 bases; nucleotides not matched to a gene: 12. Per the germline V gene, CDR1 is MNHEY and CDR2 is SVGAGI. The length of the CDR3 is 15 residues. The DNA of the CDR3 is TGTGCCAGCACTCGACGACCGGACAGGGGGCAAGAAGCTTTCTTT. Its protein product is CASTRRPDRGQEAFF.